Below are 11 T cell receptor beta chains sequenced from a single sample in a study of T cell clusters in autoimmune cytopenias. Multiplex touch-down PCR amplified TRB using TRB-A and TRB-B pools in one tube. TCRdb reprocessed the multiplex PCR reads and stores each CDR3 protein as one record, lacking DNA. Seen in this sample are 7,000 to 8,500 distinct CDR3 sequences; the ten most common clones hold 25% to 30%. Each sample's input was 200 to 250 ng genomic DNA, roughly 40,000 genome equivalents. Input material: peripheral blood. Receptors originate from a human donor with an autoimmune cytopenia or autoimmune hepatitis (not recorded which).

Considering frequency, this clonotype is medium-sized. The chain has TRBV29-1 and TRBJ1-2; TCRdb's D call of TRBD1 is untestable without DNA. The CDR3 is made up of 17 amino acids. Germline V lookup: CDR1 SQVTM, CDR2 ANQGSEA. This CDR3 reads CSVETGQGVIGGYGYTF.

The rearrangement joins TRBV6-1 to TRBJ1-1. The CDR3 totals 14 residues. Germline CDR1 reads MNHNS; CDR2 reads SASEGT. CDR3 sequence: CASSPWDRNTEAFF.

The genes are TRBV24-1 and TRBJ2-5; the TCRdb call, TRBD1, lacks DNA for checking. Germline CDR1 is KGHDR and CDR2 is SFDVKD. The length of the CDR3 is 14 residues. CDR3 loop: CATSAGQGPETQYF.

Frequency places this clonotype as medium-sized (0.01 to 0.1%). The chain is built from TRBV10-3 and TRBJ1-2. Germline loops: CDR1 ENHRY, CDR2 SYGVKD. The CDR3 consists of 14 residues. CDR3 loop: CAISEESLGYGYTF.

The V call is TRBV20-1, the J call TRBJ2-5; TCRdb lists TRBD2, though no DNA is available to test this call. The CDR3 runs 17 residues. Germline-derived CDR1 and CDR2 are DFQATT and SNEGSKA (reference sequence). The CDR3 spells CSASRVSPGLGLDPQYF.

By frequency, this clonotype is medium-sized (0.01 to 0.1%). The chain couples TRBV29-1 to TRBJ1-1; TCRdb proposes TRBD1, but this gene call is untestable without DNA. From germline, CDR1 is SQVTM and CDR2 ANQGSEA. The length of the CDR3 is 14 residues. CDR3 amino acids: CSAAGTGEGIEAFF.

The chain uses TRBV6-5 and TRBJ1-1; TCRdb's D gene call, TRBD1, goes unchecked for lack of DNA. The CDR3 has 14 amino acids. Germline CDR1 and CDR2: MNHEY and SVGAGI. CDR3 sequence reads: CASSTDTSDTEAFF.

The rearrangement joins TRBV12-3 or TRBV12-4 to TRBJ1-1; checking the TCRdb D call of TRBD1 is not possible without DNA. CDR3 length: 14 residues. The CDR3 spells CASSLGQGNTEAFF.

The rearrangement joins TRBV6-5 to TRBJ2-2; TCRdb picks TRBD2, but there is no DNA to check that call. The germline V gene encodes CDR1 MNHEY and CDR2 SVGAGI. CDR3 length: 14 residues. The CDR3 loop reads CATGLAVNTGELFF.

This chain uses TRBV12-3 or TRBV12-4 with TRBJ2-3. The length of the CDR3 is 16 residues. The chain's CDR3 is CASSLALKSSTDTQYF.

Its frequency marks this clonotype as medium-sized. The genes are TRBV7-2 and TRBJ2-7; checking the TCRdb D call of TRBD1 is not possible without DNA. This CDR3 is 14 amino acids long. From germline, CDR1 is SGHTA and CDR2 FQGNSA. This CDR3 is CASSFPQTSYEQYF.